Each of the 32 T cell receptor beta chains below was sequenced from the same sample in a study of T cells in Graves' hyperthyroidism and ophthalmopathy. Amplification targeted TCR beta CDR3 regions from RNA transcripts. An initial round of RT-PCR targeting the TCR CDR3 relied on the HTBI primer set. TCRdb ran MiXCR on the multiplex PCR reads and lists one entry per CDR3 protein. The sample lists hundreds of thousands of distinct CDR3 sequences; about 12% were seen once. Sequences were obtained from blood. The receptors here all came from a woman between 18 and 29 years old with Graves' hyperthyroidism.

This clonotype was found many times. The chain recombines TRBV11-2 with TRBJ2-3; 9 bases fit TRBD1. Trimming at V came to 7 bases and at J to 2 bases, leaving 10 bases not matched to a gene. Germline V gene lookup returns CDR1 SGHAT and CDR2 FQNNGV. The CDR3 runs to 16 residues. The CDR3 DNA is TGTGCCAGCACCGGGGTGGGGACAGGGTCCACAGATACGCAGTATTTT. Translated: CASTGVGTGSTDTQYF.

This clonotype was picked up many times. Here the CDR3 DNA reads TGTGCCAGCAGTTCTTATAAGGGAGGCACTGAAGCTTTCTTT. Translated, it gives CASSSYKGGTEAFF. The chain joins TRBV6-2 or TRBV6-3 to TRBJ1-1, with no clear D. The CDR3 sequence is 14 residues long. CDR1 is MNHEY and CDR2 is SVGEGT in the germline V gene. Trimming removed 4 bases at V and 4 bases at J, with 13 bases between.

The rearrangement joins TRBV4-2 to TRBJ2-7, with TRBD2 matching over 7 bases. Germline V lookup: CDR1 LGHNA, CDR2 YNFKEQ. The CDR3 extends over 18 amino acids. V dropped 4 bases and J dropped 2; count of bases not matched to a gene: 17. CDR3 DNA: TGTGCCAGCAGCCCCCTCGTGGGCCTCGGACTAGGTGCCTACGAGCAGTACTTC. It codes for CASSPLVGLGLGAYEQYF.

V gene TRBV5-8 combines with J gene TRBJ2-3; TRBD2 matches at 9 bases. This CDR3 contains 16 residues. Germline lookup yields CDR1 SGHTS and CDR2 YDEGEE. The junction had 6 bases not matched to a gene; V was cut back by 0 bases and J by 4 bases. CDR3 protein: CASSLDALAGPDTQYF. The CDR3 region has the DNA TGTGCCAGCAGCTTGGACGCACTAGCGGGCCCAGATACGCAGTATTTT.

This clonotype has at least ten counts. CDR3 nucleotide sequence: TGCAGTGCTAGAGATCGAGGAGGGGGTAATGAAAAACTGTTTTTT. This encodes CSARDRGGGNEKLFF. The chain couples TRBV20-1 to TRBJ1-4; weak D call: TRBD1 (6 bases). V was clipped by 0 bases and J by 4 bases, with 12 bases between them. Germline CDR1 DFQATT, CDR2 SNEGSKA (reference sequence). This CDR3 has 15 amino acids.

This clonotype was counted at least ten times. The rearrangement links TRBV28 to TRBJ1-5; no clear D. Trimming shortened V by 10 bases and J by 5 bases, and 18 bases separated the two germline ends. Per germline, CDR1 MDHEN and CDR2 SYDVKM. The CDR3 is 14 residues long. The CDR3 DNA sequence: TGTGCCACCTTGGGATATGAGGACCATCAGCCCCAGCATTTT. Translated, it gives CATLGYEDHQPQHF.

As for this clonotype: With a much larger clone just one base away, this may be a read error. The V call is TRBV19, the J call TRBJ1-1, with D tentatively TRBD1 (6 bases). The CDR3 runs 13 residues. The germline V gene encodes CDR1 LNHDA and CDR2 SQIVND (reference sequence). Trimming pared 1 base from V and 3 bases from J, leaving 6 bases between. In DNA, the CDR3 is TGTGCCAGTAGTATAGCAGGGGACACTGAAGCTTTCTTT. As protein: CASSIAGDTEAFF.

This clonotype came up many times. The rearrangement links TRBV3-1 to TRBJ2-5; D remains unclear. This CDR3 is built from 14 residues. Germline values: CDR1 LGHDT, CDR2 YNNKEL (reference sequence). The ends were cut back, 5 bases at V and 5 bases at J, with 15 bases in the middle. The CDR3: CASSSRHVTETQYF. In DNA, the CDR3 is TGTGCCAGCAGCTCCCGACATGTCACGGAGACCCAGTACTTC.

This clonotype occurred many times. The rearrangement joins TRBV27 to TRBJ1-2; the D gene is possibly TRBD1 (5 bases). The CDR3 extends over 14 amino acids. The germline CDR1 and CDR2 sequences are MNHEY and SMNVEV (reference sequence). The V end was cut by 6 bases, the J end by 0 bases, with 11 bases between. CDR3 coding DNA: TGTGCCAGCAGGGGGGTAGGGTCTAACTATGGCTACACCTTC. Amino acid sequence: CASRGVGSNYGYTF.

A single count supports this clonotype. A much larger clone differs from this one at a single base, so this may be a read error. The rearrangement joins TRBV6-2 or TRBV6-3 to TRBJ1-5, with D possibly being TRBD1 (5 bases). Looked up from germline, CDR1 is MNHEY and CDR2 is SVGEGT. The CDR3 is 17 residues long. The CDR3 spells CASSYRPGAGGNQLQHF. CDR3 DNA sequence: TGTGCCAGCAGTTACCGCCCCGGGGCGGGAGGCAATCAGCTCCAGCATTTT.

Many counts were recorded for this clonotype. The chain carries TRBV11-1 and TRBJ1-1; 9 bases agree with TRBD1. V shed 5 bases and J 3 bases; nucleotides not matched to a gene: 7. From germline, CDR1 is SGHAT and CDR2 FQDESV (reference sequence). The CDR3 runs to 15 residues. The CDR3 spells CASSRDRVKDTEAFF. In nucleotides, the CDR3 is TGTGCCAGCAGCCGGGACAGGGTGAAGGACACTGAAGCTTTCTTT.

This clonotype was seen many times. The chain is built from TRBV6-2 or TRBV6-3 and TRBJ2-1; D perhaps matches TRBD2 (5 bases). Trimming removed 2 bases from V and 1 base from J, with 18 bases in between. The CDR3 totals 18 residues. From germline, CDR1 is MNHEY and CDR2 SVGEGT. In nucleotides, the CDR3 is TGTGCCAGCAGTTACCGAGCGGCGACCGATACTTCCTACAATGAGCAGTTCTTC. This translates into CASSYRAATDTSYNEQFF.

This clonotype showed up many times. The chain employs TRBV3-1 and TRBJ2-4, with TRBD2 matching over 7 bases. Germline assignment: CDR1 LGHDT and CDR2 YNNKEL (reference sequence). CDR3 length equals 16 residues. Trimming at V came to 4 bases and at J to 6 bases, leaving 12 bases not matched to a gene. The CDR3 sequence: CASSLGNIAGTNIQYF. Here the CDR3 DNA reads TGTGCCAGCAGCCTGGGTAATATAGCGGGTACAAACATTCAGTACTTC.

The sample holds many counts of this clonotype. This sequence joins TRBV6-6 and TRBJ2-7; no clear D. Germline CDR1 MNHNY, CDR2 SVGAGI (reference sequence). This CDR3 comprises 13 residues. The V end lost 0 bases, the J end lost 0 bases, and 3 bases lay between the germline ends. CDR3 sequence reads: CASSYSTSYEQYF. In DNA form, the CDR3 reads TGTGCCAGCAGTTACTCGACCTCCTACGAGCAGTACTTC.

The gene calls are TRBV5-5 and TRBJ2-5; D not resolved. Trimming pared 0 bases from V and 7 bases from J, leaving 10 bases between. The CDR3 extends over 13 amino acids. The germline V gene has CDR1 SGHKS and CDR2 YYEKEE (reference sequence). The CDR3 region has the DNA TGTGCCAGCAGCTTGGAACCCCTCGGGACCCAGTACTTC. This translates into CASSLEPLGTQYF. Using reference TRBV5-5 and TRBJ2-5 for the parts outside the CDR3, the full variable domain is DAGVTQSPTHLIKTRGQQVTLRCSPISGHKSVSWYQQVLGQGPQFIFQYYEKEERGRGNFPDRFSARQFPNYSSELNVNALLLGDSALYLCASSLEPLGTQYFGPGTRLLVL.

This clonotype has ten or more counts. The chain joins TRBV28 to TRBJ2-7; D is possibly TRBD1 or TRBD2 (6 bases each). The CDR3 runs 16 residues. V was cut by 0 bases and J by 4 bases, with 16 bases left in between. Germline V gene sequence: CDR1 MDHEN, CDR2 SYDVKM. CDR3 in DNA: TGTGCCAGCAGTTTATGGTCCGGGACGGGGGCGTACGAGCAGTACTTC. It translates to CASSLWSGTGAYEQYF.

Ten or more counts support this clonotype. V and J are TRBV5-1 and TRBJ2-1, with TRBD2 matching over 13 bases. Germline V CDR1 and CDR2: SGHRS, YFSETQ. This CDR3 comprises 18 residues. The V and J ends lost 3 bases and 7 bases, in that order; junction bases with no gene match: 13. As DNA, the CDR3 is TGCGCCAGCAGCTCGCTACTAGCGGGGGGGCTCCCCCCGAATGAGCAGTTCTTC. It codes for CASSSLLAGGLPPNEQFF.

In this sample, this clonotype turned up many times. The J gene is TRBJ2-7, the V gene TRBV11-2; D is perhaps TRBD2 (6 bases). Trimming shortened V by 5 bases and J by 0 bases, and 11 bases separated the two germline ends. The CDR3 consists of 14 residues. Germline V gene sequence: CDR1 SGHAT, CDR2 FQNNGV. CDR3 amino acids: CASSTPGSSYEQYF. CDR3 DNA: TGTGCCAGCAGCACGCCCGGGAGCTCCTACGAGCAGTACTTC.

The rearrangement links TRBV19 to TRBJ1-1; 9 nucleotides align to TRBD1. From germline, CDR1 is LNHDA and CDR2 SQIVND (reference sequence). Trimming at V came to 8 bases and at J to 2 bases, leaving 3 bases not matched to a gene. This CDR3 region has 13 residues. The CDR3 DNA reads as TGTGCCAGTTGGGACAGGGAAAACACTGAAGCTTTCTTT. Protein sequence: CASWDRENTEAFF.

The chain's CDR3 is CASSEETISYEQYF. CDR3 in DNA: TGTGCCAGCAGTGAGGAGACAATTTCCTACGAGCAGTACTTC. This chain links TRBV6-1 with TRBJ2-7; D remains ambiguous. CDR3 length equals 14 residues. The germline V and J ends were trimmed by 3 bases and 1 base, with 10 bases remaining between them. Germline assignment: CDR1 MNHNS and CDR2 SASEGT.

This clonotype has ten or more counts. This sequence joins TRBV5-5 and TRBJ2-1, with 12 bases matching TRBD2. Looked up from germline, CDR1 is SGHKS and CDR2 is YYEKEE (reference sequence). With 7 bases clipped from V and 8 bases from J, the junction kept 10 bases outside the gene matches. The CDR3 totals 15 residues. Here the CDR3 DNA reads TGTGCCAGCGGGCGACTAGCGGGGGCGCGGGATGAGCAGTTCTTC. It is translated as CASGRLAGARDEQFF.

The sample holds many counts of this clonotype. The chain links TRBV9 to TRBJ2-3; 8 nucleotides line up with TRBD1. V was clipped by 2 bases and J by 3 bases; unmatched bases: 8. This CDR3 is 16 amino acids long. Germline CDR1 and CDR2: SGDLS and YYNGEE. The CDR3 region is CASSVGQGTGTDTQYF. The CDR3 bases are TGTGCCAGCAGCGTCGGACAGGGAACGGGGACAGATACGCAGTATTTT.

The chain links TRBV3-1 to TRBJ2-1; either TRBD1 or TRBD2 may supply D (6 bases each). Germline CDR1 is LGHDT and CDR2 is YNNKEL (reference sequence). V gave up 3 bases and J gave up 9 bases, with 18 bases separating them. This CDR3 spans 15 amino acids. CDR3 in DNA: TGTGCCAGCAGCCAGAGGGGGGTGGGTCCGGTTGAGCAGTTCTTC. Its protein product is CASSQRGVGPVEQFF.

This rearrangement joins TRBV2 to TRBJ1-5, with TRBD1 matching over 8 bases. V shed 5 bases and J 7 bases; nucleotides not matched to a gene: 7. The germline V gene has CDR1 SNHLY and CDR2 FYNNEI. CDR3 length: 14 residues. The CDR3 loop is CASSIYRGGQPQHF. In DNA, the CDR3 is TGTGCCAGCAGTATTTACAGGGGGGGGCAGCCCCAGCATTTT.

On this clonotype itself: One base away lies a much larger clone, so this may be a sequencing read error. This chain joins TRBV5-1 and TRBJ2-3, with a weak D call TRBD1 (6 bases). This CDR3 is built from 15 residues. Trimming removed 4 bases from V and 2 bases from J, with 14 bases in between. Germline lookup yields CDR1 SGHRS and CDR2 YFSETQ. This CDR3 is CASSPDSPFTDTQYF. DNA for the CDR3: TGCGCCAGCAGCCCGGACAGTCCCTTCACAGATACGCAGTATTTT.

This clonotype was counted at least ten times. The chain uses TRBV3-1 and TRBJ1-1; 11 nucleotides agree with TRBD1. CDR3 length: 17 residues. With V trimmed by 4 bases and J by 4 bases, 11 bases remained unmatched. Germline V CDR1 and CDR2: LGHDT, YNNKEL (reference sequence). The CDR3: CASSPRFPGQGGTEAFF. CDR3 in DNA: TGTGCCAGCAGCCCCCGCTTCCCGGGACAGGGGGGCACTGAAGCTTTCTTT.

This clonotype was counted many times. This sequence joins TRBV15 and TRBJ1-5; D remains ambiguous. V was cut by 1 base and J by 6 bases, with 10 bases left in between. CDR3 size: 14 residues. CDR1 LNHNV and CDR2 YYDKDF come from the germline V gene (reference sequence). The CDR3 sequence: CATSRAKGAQPQHF. CDR3 DNA: TGTGCCACCAGCAGAGCGAAAGGAGCTCAGCCCCAGCATTTT.

This clonotype has ten or more counts. The chain combines TRBV6-2 or TRBV6-3 with TRBJ1-5; 11 bases are shared with TRBD1. The CDR3 extends over 15 amino acids. The germline gives CDR1 MNHEY, CDR2 SVGEGT. Trimming removed 6 bases from V and 6 bases from J; junction bases left unmatched: 7. The CDR3 region is CASSSPGTGGQPQHF. In DNA, the CDR3 is TGTGCCAGCAGCTCTCCCGGGACAGGGGGTCAGCCCCAGCATTTT.

CDR3 in DNA: TGTGCCAGCAGTCCAAGGACTAGCGGGGGGGCCGAGACCCAGTACTTC. Encoded protein: CASSPRTSGGAETQYF. This chain connects TRBV27 to TRBJ2-5; TRBD2 agrees at 15 bases. Germline trimming cut 5 bases from V and 5 bases from J; bases unmatched to any gene: 6. The germline CDR1 and CDR2 sequences are MNHEY and SMNVEV (reference sequence). This CDR3 is 16 amino acids long.

There are many counts of this clonotype. This chain connects TRBV5-1 to TRBJ1-1; D is uncertain. This CDR3 comprises 13 residues. In germline, CDR1 is SGHRS, CDR2 YFSETQ. V was clipped by 4 bases and J by 5 bases, with 12 bases between them. CDR3 sequence reads: CASSGRGITEAFF. The CDR3 DNA follows: TGCGCCAGCAGCGGTCGAGGGATAACTGAAGCTTTCTTT.

This clonotype has ten or more counts. The rearrangement uses TRBV6-1 and TRBJ1-4; D is undetermined. Germline assignment: CDR1 MNHNS and CDR2 SASEGT. This CDR3 spans 14 amino acids. V was trimmed by 5 bases and J by 3 bases, leaving 10 bases between them. CDR3 nucleotides: TGTGCCAGCAGTCGTCGCGGGGCTAATGAAAAACTGTTTTTT. Its protein is CASSRRGANEKLFF.

The table lists this clonotype with many counts. V is TRBV6-5 and J is TRBJ1-2, with 8 bases aligning to TRBD1. Looked up from germline, CDR1 is MNHEY and CDR2 is SVGAGI. The CDR3 spans 14 residues. V shed 6 bases, J shed 2 bases, and the junction held 5 bases outside the gene matches. Here the CDR3 DNA reads TGTGCCAGCAGACAGACAGGGGCGAACTATGGCTACACCTTC. This sequence encodes CASRQTGANYGYTF.